The next 27 T cell receptor beta chains were all read from a single sample in a study of glioma-infiltrating T cells after dendritic cell vaccination. Produced via immunoSEQ multiplex PCR; TCRdb's table is partial and in-frame only. In the table there are 100,000 or so clones, around 80% of which are singletons. The time point here: after dendritic cell vaccination, including at tumor progression/relapse. Source: blood, taken after dendritic cell vaccination. Source of these receptors: a human donor with glioblastoma.

The rearrangement links TRBV10-3 to TRBJ1-3; the D is unclear. The CDR3 is 17 residues long. CDR1 and CDR2 from the germline V gene are ENHRY and SYGVKD. The germline V and J ends were trimmed by 3 bases and 0 bases, with 15 bases remaining between them. The DNA of the CDR3 is TGTGCCATCAGTGATCTTTTCCAACTGAGCTCTGGAAACACCATATATTTT. It yields the protein CAISDLFQLSSGNTIYF.

The chain is built from TRBV5-8 and TRBJ1-5, with 8 bases aligning to TRBD1. With V trimmed by 4 bases and J by 5 bases, 8 bases remained unmatched. The CDR3 has 15 residues. Per germline, CDR1 SGHTS and CDR2 YDEGEE. In DNA form, the CDR3 reads TGTGCCAGCAGCCCGACAGGGGTGGGTTATCAGCCCCAGCATTTT. Translating gives CASSPTGVGYQPQHF.

The rearrangement uses TRBV2 and TRBJ1-3; tentative D call: TRBD1 (5 bases). This CDR3 has 15 amino acids. Trimming removed 6 bases at V and 1 base at J, with 13 bases between. Germline CDR1 SNHLY, CDR2 FYNNEI. CDR3 sequence (DNA): TGTGCCAGCAGCAGTTTAGGGGTATCTGGAAACACCATATATTTT. This gives the protein CASSSLGVSGNTIYF.

The chain combines TRBV11-3 with TRBJ2-1, with D tentatively TRBD2 (5 bases). The V end lost 5 bases, the J end lost 4 bases, and 18 bases lay between the germline ends. Germline assignment: CDR1 SGHNT and CDR2 YENEEA. CDR3 length: 16 residues. CDR3 residues: CASSPSRGKGYNEQFF. CDR3 in DNA: TGTGCCAGCAGCCCAAGCCGGGGAAAGGGTTACAATGAGCAGTTCTTC. Supplemented by reference TRBV11-3 and TRBJ2-1, the full variable domain reads EAGVVQSPRYKIIEKKQPVAFWCNPISGHNTLYWYLQNLGQGPELLIRYENEEAVDDSQLPKDRFSAERLKGVDSTLKIQPAELGDSAVYLCASSPSRGKGYNEQFFGPGTRLTVL.

The rearrangement joins TRBV2 to TRBJ2-7, with 9 nucleotides matching TRBD2. With V trimmed by 1 base and J by 5 bases, 6 bases remained unmatched. In germline, CDR1 is SNHLY, CDR2 FYNNEI. CDR3 length equals 15 residues. As DNA, the CDR3 is TGTGCCAGCAGTGAAGTGCGCGGGGGGGTCGACGAGCAGTACTTC. This sequence encodes CASSEVRGGVDEQYF.

This clone came up a few times. This chain links TRBV5-1 with TRBJ2-2; 8 bases fit TRBD2. The V gene's germline CDR1 is SGHRS and CDR2 YFSETQ. The CDR3 is 15 amino acids. The V and J ends lost 6 bases and 2 bases, in that order; junction bases with no gene match: 6. CDR3 in DNA: TGCGCCAGCAACCCGGGAGGGCTAAACACCGGGGAGCTGTTTTTT. This codes for CASNPGGLNTGELFF.

The CDR3 coding sequence is TGTGCCTGCAGCGGACCCTACGAGCAGTACTTC. Encoded protein: CACSGPYEQYF. The genes are TRBV30 and TRBJ2-7; weak D call: TRBD2 (5 bases). Germline V gene sequence: CDR1 GTSNPN, CDR2 SVGIG (reference sequence). The CDR3 totals 11 residues. V was clipped by 6 bases and J by 2 bases, with 8 bases between them.

The chain combines TRBV2 with TRBJ1-3, with a possible D match to TRBD1 (5 bases). CDR1 is SNHLY and CDR2 is FYNNEI in the germline V gene. The CDR3 is 15 residues long. Trimming removed 4 bases from V and 0 bases from J, with 10 bases in between. CDR3: CASSGGGISGNTIYF. The CDR3 DNA follows: TGTGCCAGCAGTGGGGGCGGCATCTCTGGAAACACCATATATTTT.

This chain joins TRBV6-1 and TRBJ2-7; 7 bases fit TRBD1. Germline CDR1 MNHNS, CDR2 SASEGT. The CDR3 is 14 residues long. V gave up 8 bases and J gave up 7 bases; unmatched junction bases: 14. The CDR3 reads CASGRQGVFWEQYF. In nucleotides, the CDR3 is TGTGCCAGCGGAAGACAGGGAGTATTTTGGGAGCAGTACTTC.

The sample holds a few counts of this clone. The rearrangement joins TRBV29-1 to TRBJ1-1; 8 bases agree with TRBD1. V was pared by 6 bases and J by 2 bases, with 5 bases of the junction left unmatched. Looked up from germline, CDR1 is SQVTM and CDR2 is ANQGSEA. The CDR3 consists of 13 residues. The CDR3 DNA follows: TGCAGCGTGCGGACAGGGATTAACACTGAAGCTTTCTTT. Amino acid sequence: CSVRTGINTEAFF.

The J gene is TRBJ1-2, the V gene TRBV27; D gene uncertain. Germline lookup yields CDR1 MNHEY and CDR2 SMNVEV (reference sequence). V shed 6 bases and J shed 4 bases, with 18 bases lying between them. This CDR3 contains 15 residues. The CDR3 DNA sequence: TGTGCCAGCAGACACAAAACCGCAGGCCTCTATGGCTACACCTTC. This sequence encodes CASRHKTAGLYGYTF.

This clone was observed a single time. The chain employs TRBV7-9 and TRBJ2-5; 13 bases fit TRBD2. The V and J ends lost 5 bases and 2 bases, in that order; junction bases with no gene match: 5. Germline V gene lookup returns CDR1 SEHNR and CDR2 FQNEAQ (reference sequence). CDR3 size: 16 residues. DNA for the CDR3: TGTGCCAGCAGCCAAGGACTAGCGGGAGTTCAAGAGACCCAGTACTTC. It specifies CASSQGLAGVQETQYF.

The V call is TRBV27, the J call TRBJ2-7, with 9 bases aligning to TRBD1. Losses at the gene ends were 6 bases for V and 7 bases for J; bases not matched to a gene: 7. CDR3 length: 13 amino acids. In germline, CDR1 is MNHEY, CDR2 SMNVEV (reference sequence). CDR3 coding DNA: TGTGCCAGCAGCTGGACAGGGGAACAGGAGCAGTACTTC. Protein: CASSWTGEQEQYF.

In its sample, this clone was seen a few times. The rearrangement uses TRBV2 and TRBJ2-1; the D gene is possibly TRBD2 (6 bases). Germline loops: CDR1 SNHLY, CDR2 FYNNEI. Trimming removed 8 bases at V and 5 bases at J, with 16 bases between. The CDR3 contains 14 residues. CDR3 sequence: CASSWDWLNNEQFF. The CDR3 nucleotides are TGTGCCAGCTCCTGGGACTGGCTGAACAATGAGCAGTTCTTC.

Only a few counts were recorded for this clone. The genes are TRBV18 and TRBJ1-3, with TRBD1 identical over 7 bases. Germline CDR1 reads KGHSH; CDR2 reads LQKENI. The CDR3 contains 16 residues. V dropped 3 bases and J dropped 0; count of bases not matched to a gene: 5. The CDR3 region has the DNA TGTGCCAGCTCACCCGGGACAGCCCTCTCTGGAAACACCATATATTTT. It is translated as CASSPGTALSGNTIYF.

The rearrangement uses TRBV6-5 and TRBJ2-7; D gene ambiguous. V was clipped by 5 bases and J by 2 bases, with 13 bases between them. CDR1 MNHEY and CDR2 SVGAGI come from the germline V gene. The CDR3 length is 14 residues. The CDR3 loop reads CASSLHQAAYEQYF. The CDR3 DNA sequence: TGTGCCAGCAGTCTACACCAGGCTGCCTACGAGCAGTACTTC.

The chain carries TRBV5-1 and TRBJ2-1; 7 bases line up with TRBD1. J was trimmed by 6 bases and V by 2 bases; bases with no gene match: 5. CDR3 length equals 14 residues. The germline V gene has CDR1 SGHRS and CDR2 YFSETQ. CDR3 sequence (DNA): TGCGCCAGCAGCTTTGGACAGGCCGTCAATGAGCAGTTCTTC. It is translated as CASSFGQAVNEQFF.

The V call is TRBV2, the J call TRBJ2-1, with D perhaps TRBD1 (6 bases). The V end lost 7 bases, the J end lost 4 bases, and 14 bases lay between the germline ends. Germline-derived CDR1 and CDR2 are SNHLY and FYNNEI. This CDR3 has 14 residues. DNA for the CDR3: TGTGCCAGCATCAATCAGGGGTCATACAATGAGCAGTTCTTC. It codes for CASINQGSYNEQFF.

The chain couples TRBV29-1 to TRBJ2-1, with 10 bases lining up with TRBD1. The CDR3 is 16 residues long. J was trimmed by 3 bases and V by 1 base; bases with no gene match: 6. The germline V gene encodes CDR1 SQVTM and CDR2 ANQGSEA. CDR3 sequence (DNA): TGCAGCGTTGAAGGGACCGGGACAGGGGACTACAATGAGCAGTTCTTC. This sequence encodes CSVEGTGTGDYNEQFF.

The chain links TRBV5-4 to TRBJ2-7; TRBD1 is a possible D gene (5 bases). The CDR3 is 15 amino acids. Per germline, CDR1 SGHNT and CDR2 YYREEE (reference sequence). V dropped 4 bases and J dropped 2 bases, with 16 bases sitting between them. CDR3 in amino acids: CASSRGTGKTYEQYF. The DNA for the CDR3 is TGTGCCAGCAGCCGCGGCACAGGCAAGACCTACGAGCAGTACTTC.

This clone was detected a few times. The rearrangement links TRBV18 to TRBJ1-1; unclear D gene. This CDR3 has 14 amino acids. Germline CDR1 KGHSH, CDR2 LQKENI. V gave up 5 bases and J gave up 5 bases, with 15 bases separating them. This CDR3 reads CASSVGQRATEAFF. CDR3 DNA sequence: TGTGCCAGCTCAGTGGGCCAGAGGGCGACTGAAGCTTTCTTT.

The chain employs TRBV7-9 and TRBJ2-7, with D possibly TRBD1 on 6 matching bases. CDR3 length: 13 amino acids. CDR1 and CDR2 (germline): SEHNR, FQNEAQ (reference sequence). Deletions cut 5 bases from V and 7 bases from J, with 15 bases between. The CDR3 protein is CASSRTGLAEQYF. DNA of the CDR3: TGTGCCAGCAGCCGAACAGGGTTGGCAGAGCAGTACTTC.

The V and J genes are TRBV11-3 and TRBJ2-7, with TRBD1 as a possible D gene (5 bases). V dropped 1 base and J dropped 5 bases, with 15 bases sitting between them. This CDR3 comprises 15 residues. The germline gives CDR1 SGHNT, CDR2 YENEEA. The CDR3: CASSLGPDPGHEQYF. CDR3 DNA: TGTGCCAGCAGCTTAGGTCCGGACCCAGGGCACGAGCAGTACTTC.

The chain has TRBV9 and TRBJ2-2; 10 positions agree with TRBD1. With V trimmed by 4 bases and J by 6 bases, 6 bases remained unmatched. The length of the CDR3 is 15 residues. Germline lookup yields CDR1 SGDLS and CDR2 YYNGEE. CDR3 sequence reads: CASSLRQGAAGELFF. In DNA, the CDR3 is TGTGCCAGCAGCCTGAGACAGGGGGCGGCCGGGGAGCTGTTTTTT.

The sample holds one count of this clone. The J gene is TRBJ2-1, the V gene TRBV5-1, with 13 bases lining up with TRBD2. V lost 4 bases to trimming and J lost 5 bases; unmatched junction nucleotides: 9. This CDR3 contains 17 residues. Germline CDR1 and CDR2: SGHRS and YFSETQ. CDR3 bases: TGCGCCAGCAGCACAGGACTAGCGGGGGCCCTAAACAATGAGCAGTTCTTC. Amino acid sequence: CASSTGLAGALNNEQFF.

The chain carries TRBV6-5 and TRBJ2-1; the match to TRBD2 covers 9 bases. Trimming at V came to 2 bases and at J to 7 bases, leaving 3 bases not matched to a gene. CDR1 is MNHEY, CDR2 SVGAGI, per germline. CDR3 size: 14 residues. The CDR3 sequence is CASSYEGLANEQFF. CDR3 in DNA: TGTGCCAGCAGTTACGAGGGACTAGCTAATGAGCAGTTCTTC.

V usage is TRBV7-6 and J usage is TRBJ2-2, with D unresolved. CDR3 length: 16 residues. Trimming took off 2 bases at V and 0 bases at J, with 10 bases between the two ends. Germline-derived CDR1 and CDR2 are SGHVS and FNYEAQ. CDR3 protein: CASSLHLWSNTGELFF. In nucleotides, the CDR3 is TGTGCCAGCAGCTTACACTTGTGGTCGAACACCGGGGAGCTGTTTTTT.